The source of this T cell receptor (beta chain) is a study of CD8 T cells in ankylosing spondylitis. Findings of the study overall: Disease-linked clones reportedly concentrated significantly in matched ankylosing spondylitis synovial fluid. About eight highly homologous variants made up a TCR beta motif that seemed to typify ankylosing spondylitis blood.

CDR3 size: 12 residues. Germline V gene sequence: CDR1 SGHNT, CDR2 YENEEA. V was cut by 10 bases and J by 4 bases, with 10 bases left in between. As for this clonotype: The target antigen is unknown.

In making TCR beta libraries, quantitative 5'-RACE with molecular barcodes was used. MiXCR, applied by TCRdb to the 5' RACE reads, yields one record per CDR3 protein. Among about 360,000 distinct CDR3 sequences listed, roughly 15% were seen once. The chain couples TRBV11-3 to TRBJ2-2; D remains unclear. Material: blood, either unsorted or a sorted T cell fraction (not recorded which). This sequence was found in a male donor with ankylosing spondylitis or in good health (not recorded which). The CDR3 spells CATRRGTGELFF. The CDR3 DNA reads as TGTGCCACCCGCCGAGGCACCGGGGAGCTGTTTTTT.